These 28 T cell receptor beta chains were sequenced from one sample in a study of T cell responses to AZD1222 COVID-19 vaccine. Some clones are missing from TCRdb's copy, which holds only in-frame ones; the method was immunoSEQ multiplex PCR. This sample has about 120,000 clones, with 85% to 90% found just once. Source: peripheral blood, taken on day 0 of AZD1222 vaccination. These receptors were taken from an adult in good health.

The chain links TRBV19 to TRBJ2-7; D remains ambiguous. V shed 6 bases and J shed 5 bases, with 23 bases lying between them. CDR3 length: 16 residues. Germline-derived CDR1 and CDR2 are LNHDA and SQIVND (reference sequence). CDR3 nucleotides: TGTGCCAGTAGCCTTAGAGATGGCGGAAGTGTCCACGAGCAGTACTTC. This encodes CASSLRDGGSVHEQYF.

Here the CDR3 reads CASSQDPPGRFYGYTF. The CDR3 nucleotides read TGTGCCAGCAGCCAAGACCCCCCGGGACGGTTCTATGGCTACACCTTC. The chain has TRBV3-1 (or the pseudogene TRBV3-2) and TRBJ1-2; the D gene is possibly TRBD1 (5 bases). The CDR3 length is 16 residues. The V end lost 0 bases, the J end lost 4 bases, and 15 bases lay between the germline ends. CDR1 and CDR2 from the germline V gene are LGHDT and YNNKEL (reference sequence).

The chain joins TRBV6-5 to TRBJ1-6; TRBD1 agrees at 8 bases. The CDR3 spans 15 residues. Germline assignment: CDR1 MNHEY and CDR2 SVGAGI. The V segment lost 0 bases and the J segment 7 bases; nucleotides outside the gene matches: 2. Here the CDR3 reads CASSYSTGGNSPLHF. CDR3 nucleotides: TGTGCCAGCAGTTACTCAACAGGGGGAAATTCACCCCTCCACTTT.

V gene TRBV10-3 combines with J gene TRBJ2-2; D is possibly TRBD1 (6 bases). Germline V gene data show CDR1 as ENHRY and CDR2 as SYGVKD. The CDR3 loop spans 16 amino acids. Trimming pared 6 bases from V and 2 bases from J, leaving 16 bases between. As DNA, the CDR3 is TGTGCCATCAGCCCGGGCAGGGGTCTAAACACCGGGGAGCTGTTTTTT. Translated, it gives CAISPGRGLNTGELFF.

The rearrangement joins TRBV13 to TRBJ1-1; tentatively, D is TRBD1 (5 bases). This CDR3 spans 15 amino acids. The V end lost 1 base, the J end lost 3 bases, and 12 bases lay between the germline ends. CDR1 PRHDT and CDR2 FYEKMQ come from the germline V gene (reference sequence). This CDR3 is CASSLEGLLDTEAFF. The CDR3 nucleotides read TGTGCCAGCAGCTTAGAGGGGCTTCTTGACACTGAAGCTTTCTTT.

In DNA form, the CDR3 reads TGTGCCAGCAGTTTTCCGGGGAGATCAGATACGCAGTATTTT. Translation gives CASSFPGRSDTQYF. This chain links TRBV28 with TRBJ2-3; TRBD2 might be the D (5 bases). CDR1 is MDHEN, CDR2 SYDVKM, per germline. This CDR3 is built from 14 residues. V lost 3 bases to trimming and J lost 4 bases, with 11 bases between them.

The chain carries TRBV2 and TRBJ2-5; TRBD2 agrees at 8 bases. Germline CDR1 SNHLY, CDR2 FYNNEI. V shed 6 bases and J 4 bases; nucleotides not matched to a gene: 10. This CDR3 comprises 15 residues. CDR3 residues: CASRKELAGLETQYF. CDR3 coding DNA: TGTGCCAGCAGGAAAGAATTAGCGGGGTTAGAGACCCAGTACTTC.

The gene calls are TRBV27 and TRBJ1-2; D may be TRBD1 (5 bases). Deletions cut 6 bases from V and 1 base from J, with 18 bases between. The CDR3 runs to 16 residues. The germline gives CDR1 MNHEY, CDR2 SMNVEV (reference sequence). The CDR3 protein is CASSSWTQGVNYGYTF. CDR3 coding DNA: TGTGCCAGCAGCTCTTGGACACAAGGGGTTAACTATGGCTACACCTTC.

CDR3 in amino acids: CASSLGNMNTEAFF. CDR3 sequence (DNA): TGTGCCAGTAGTTTAGGCAACATGAACACTGAAGCTTTCTTT. The V and J genes are TRBV19 and TRBJ1-1; D unresolved. Germline V gives CDR1 LNHDA, CDR2 SQIVND (reference sequence). This CDR3 is built from 14 residues. V lost 5 bases, J lost 0 bases, and 10 bases lay in between.

DNA of the CDR3: TGCGCCAGCAGCCTAACCCCGACAGGGCTTAGAAACACCATATATTTT. Translation gives CASSLTPTGLRNTIYF. V is TRBV5-1 and J is TRBJ1-3; 7 bases are shared with TRBD1. V lost 4 bases, J lost 5 bases, and 12 bases stayed unmatched. This CDR3 comprises 16 residues. The germline V gene encodes CDR1 SGHRS and CDR2 YFSETQ. Full variable domain (outside the CDR3, taken from reference TRBV5-1 and TRBJ1-3): KAGVTQTPRYLIKTRGQQVTLSCSPISGHRSVSWYQQTPGQGLQFLFEYFSETQRNKGNFPGRFSGRQFSNSRSEMNVSTLELGDSALYLCASSLTPTGLRNTIYFGEGSWLTVV.

The CDR3 spells CASNPRAVNTEAFF. CDR3 DNA sequence: TGTGCCAGCAACCCCCGGGCAGTGAACACTGAAGCTTTCTTT. This chain links TRBV27 with TRBJ1-1; D is unresolved. Germline CDR1 is MNHEY and CDR2 is SMNVEV (reference sequence). The V gene lost 7 bases and the J gene lost 0 bases, with 12 bases spanning the gap. There are 14 residues in the CDR3.

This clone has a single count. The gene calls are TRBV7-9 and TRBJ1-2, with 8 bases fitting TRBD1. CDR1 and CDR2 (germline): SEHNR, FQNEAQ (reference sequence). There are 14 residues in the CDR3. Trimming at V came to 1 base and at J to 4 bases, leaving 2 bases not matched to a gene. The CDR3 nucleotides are TGTGCCAGCAGCTTAGGCGACAGGGGCTATGGCTACACCTTC. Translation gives CASSLGDRGYGYTF.

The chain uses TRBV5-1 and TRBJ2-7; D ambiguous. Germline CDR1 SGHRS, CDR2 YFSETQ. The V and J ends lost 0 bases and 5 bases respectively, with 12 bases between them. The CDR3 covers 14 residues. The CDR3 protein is CASSLGGVVHEQYF. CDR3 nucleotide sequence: TGCGCCAGCAGCTTGGGTGGGGTAGTCCACGAGCAGTACTTC.

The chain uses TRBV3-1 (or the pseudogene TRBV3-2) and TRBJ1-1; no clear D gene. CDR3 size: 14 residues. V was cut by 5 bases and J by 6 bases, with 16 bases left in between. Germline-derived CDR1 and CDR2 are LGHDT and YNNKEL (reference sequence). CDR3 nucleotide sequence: TGTGCCAGCAGCGCCCACACAGTGACCGCTGAAGCTTTCTTT. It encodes CASSAHTVTAEAFF.

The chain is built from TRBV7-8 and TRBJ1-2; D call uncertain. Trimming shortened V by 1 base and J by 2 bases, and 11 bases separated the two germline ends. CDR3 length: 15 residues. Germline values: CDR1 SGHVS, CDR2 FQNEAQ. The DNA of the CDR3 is TGTGCCAGCAGCTTAGGAGTAGGCCCCAACTATGGCTACACCTTC. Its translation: CASSLGVGPNYGYTF. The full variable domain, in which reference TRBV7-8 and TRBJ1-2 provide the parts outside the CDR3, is GAGVSQSPRYKVAKRGQDVALRCDPISGHVSLFWYQQALGQGPEFLTYFQNEAQLDKSGLPSDRFFAERPEGSVSTLKIQRTQQEDSAVYLCASSLGVGPNYGYTFGSGTRLTVV.

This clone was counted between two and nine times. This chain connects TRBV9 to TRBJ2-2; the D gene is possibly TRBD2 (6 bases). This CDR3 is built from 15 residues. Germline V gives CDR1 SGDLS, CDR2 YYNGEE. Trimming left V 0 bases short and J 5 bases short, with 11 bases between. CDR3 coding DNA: TGTGCCAGCAGCGTAGATGGGGGGATTACCGGGGAGCTGTTTTTT. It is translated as CASSVDGGITGELFF.

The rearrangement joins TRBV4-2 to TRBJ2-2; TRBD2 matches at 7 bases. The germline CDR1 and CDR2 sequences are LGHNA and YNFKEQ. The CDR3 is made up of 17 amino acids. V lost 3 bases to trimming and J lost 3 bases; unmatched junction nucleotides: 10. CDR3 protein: CASSQYFRGGDTGELFF. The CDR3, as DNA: TGTGCCAGCAGCCAGTATTTCCGTGGGGGGGACACCGGGGAGCTGTTTTTT.

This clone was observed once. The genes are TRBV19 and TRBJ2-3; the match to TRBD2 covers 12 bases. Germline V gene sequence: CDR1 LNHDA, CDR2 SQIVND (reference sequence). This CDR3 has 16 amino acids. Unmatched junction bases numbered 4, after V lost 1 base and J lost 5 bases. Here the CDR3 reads CASSIALAGGIDTQYF. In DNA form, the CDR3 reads TGTGCCAGTAGTATAGCACTAGCGGGGGGTATAGATACGCAGTATTTT.

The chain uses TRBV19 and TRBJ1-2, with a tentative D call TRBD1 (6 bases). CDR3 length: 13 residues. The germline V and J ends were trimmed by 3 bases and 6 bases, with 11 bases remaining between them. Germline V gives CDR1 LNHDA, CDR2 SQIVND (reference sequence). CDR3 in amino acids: CASSISGVDGYTF. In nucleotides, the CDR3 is TGTGCCAGTAGTATCTCAGGGGTTGATGGCTACACCTTC.

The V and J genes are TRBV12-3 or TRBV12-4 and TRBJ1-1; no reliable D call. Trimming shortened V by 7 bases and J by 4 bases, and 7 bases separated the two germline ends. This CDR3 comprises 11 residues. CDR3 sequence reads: CASTRGTEAFF. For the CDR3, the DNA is TGTGCCAGCACCCGAGGCACTGAAGCTTTCTTT.

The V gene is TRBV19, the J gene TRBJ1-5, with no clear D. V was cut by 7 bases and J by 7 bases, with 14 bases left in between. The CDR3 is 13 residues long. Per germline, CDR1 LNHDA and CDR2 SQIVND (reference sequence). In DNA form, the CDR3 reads TGTGCCAGTACCACTACCGTCGGCCAGCCCCAGCATTTT. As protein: CASTTTVGQPQHF.

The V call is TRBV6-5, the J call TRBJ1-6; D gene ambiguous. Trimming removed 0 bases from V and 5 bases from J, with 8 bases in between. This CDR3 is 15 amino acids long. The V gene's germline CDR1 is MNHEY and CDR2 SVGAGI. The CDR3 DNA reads TGTGCCAGCAGTTACTCTAGCACGGATAATTCACCCCTCCACTTT. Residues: CASSYSSTDNSPLHF.

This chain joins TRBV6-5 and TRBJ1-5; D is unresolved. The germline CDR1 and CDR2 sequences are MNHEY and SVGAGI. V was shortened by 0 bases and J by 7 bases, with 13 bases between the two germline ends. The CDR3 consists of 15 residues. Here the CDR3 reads CASSYSWAANQPQHF. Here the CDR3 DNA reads TGTGCCAGCAGTTACTCGTGGGCGGCTAACCAGCCCCAGCATTTT.

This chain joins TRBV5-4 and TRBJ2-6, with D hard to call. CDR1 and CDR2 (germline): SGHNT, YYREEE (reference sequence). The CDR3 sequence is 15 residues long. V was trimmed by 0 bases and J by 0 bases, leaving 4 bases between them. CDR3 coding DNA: TGTGCCAGCAGCTTGGATTTCTCTGGGGCCAACGTCCTGACTTTC. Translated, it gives CASSLDFSGANVLTF. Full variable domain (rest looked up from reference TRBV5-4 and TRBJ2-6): ETGVTQSPTHLIKTRGQQVTLRCSSQSGHNTVSWYQQALGQGPQFIFQYYREEENGRGNFPPRFSGLQFPNYSSELNVNALELDDSALYLCASSLDFSGANVLTFGAGSRLTVL.

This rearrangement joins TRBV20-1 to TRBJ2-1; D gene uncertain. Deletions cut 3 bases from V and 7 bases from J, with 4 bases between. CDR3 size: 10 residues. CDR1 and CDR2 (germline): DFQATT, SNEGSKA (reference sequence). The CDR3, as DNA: TGCAGTGCTAGGGTAAATGAGCAGTTCTTC. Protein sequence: CSARVNEQFF.

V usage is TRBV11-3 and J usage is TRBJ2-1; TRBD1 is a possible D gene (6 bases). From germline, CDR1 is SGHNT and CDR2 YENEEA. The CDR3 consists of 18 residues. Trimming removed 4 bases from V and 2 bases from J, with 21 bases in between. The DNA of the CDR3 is TGTGCCAGCAGCTCCTTAGGGGGTTTTGGGCTTCCCTACAATGAGCAGTTCTTC. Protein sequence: CASSSLGGFGLPYNEQFF.

The CDR3 is CSVLSGGLAGYTF. DNA for the CDR3: TGCAGCGTTCTTTCGGGGGGCTTAGCTGGCTACACCTTC. The V gene is TRBV29-1, the J gene TRBJ1-2, with D perhaps matching TRBD1 (6 bases). Germline V CDR1 and CDR2: SQVTM, ANQGSEA. CDR3 length equals 13 residues. V lost 5 bases to trimming and J lost 7 bases, with 17 bases between them.

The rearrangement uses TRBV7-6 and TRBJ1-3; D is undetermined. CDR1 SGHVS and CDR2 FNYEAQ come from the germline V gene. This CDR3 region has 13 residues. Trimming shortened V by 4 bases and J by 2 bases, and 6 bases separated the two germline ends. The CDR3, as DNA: TGTGCCAGCAGCTCTCACGCTGGAAACACCATATATTTT. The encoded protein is CASSSHAGNTIYF.